The subject of this entry is one TCR beta chain. As yet, its antigen is unknown. The V gene lost 2 bases and the J gene lost 2 bases, with 6 bases spanning the gap. Germline lookup yields CDR1 ENHRY and CDR2 SYGVKD. This CDR3 spans 14 amino acids. As to treatment: oral pan-JAK inhibitor, 5-10 mg twice daily. These data are taken from a study of CD8+ T cells in alopecia areata. Across the whole study: Treated patients received severity scores based on the percentage of scalp area affected. The study's findings and limits: Elevated clonality characterized lesional scalp relative to normal scalp, particularly in alopecia totalis/universalis. One nonresponder makes the tie between baseline CD8+ expansion and response uncertain.

RNA extraction and reverse transcription yielded cDNA as sequencing template. Clones were read by immunoSEQ multiplex PCR, and TCRdb kept only the in-frame ones, dropping some. Among roughly 190,000 clones listed, under 80% were seen once. The chain carries TRBV10-3 and TRBJ1-4; a possible D gene is TRBD1 (5 bases). This specimen was CD4+ T cells sorted from blood, taken at week 49, from a patient treated with tofacitinib. The source is a human donor with alopecia areata. CDR3 sequence: CAISEGATNEKLFF. CDR3 DNA sequence: TGTGCCATCAGTGAGGGGGCCACTAATGAAAAACTGTTTTTT.